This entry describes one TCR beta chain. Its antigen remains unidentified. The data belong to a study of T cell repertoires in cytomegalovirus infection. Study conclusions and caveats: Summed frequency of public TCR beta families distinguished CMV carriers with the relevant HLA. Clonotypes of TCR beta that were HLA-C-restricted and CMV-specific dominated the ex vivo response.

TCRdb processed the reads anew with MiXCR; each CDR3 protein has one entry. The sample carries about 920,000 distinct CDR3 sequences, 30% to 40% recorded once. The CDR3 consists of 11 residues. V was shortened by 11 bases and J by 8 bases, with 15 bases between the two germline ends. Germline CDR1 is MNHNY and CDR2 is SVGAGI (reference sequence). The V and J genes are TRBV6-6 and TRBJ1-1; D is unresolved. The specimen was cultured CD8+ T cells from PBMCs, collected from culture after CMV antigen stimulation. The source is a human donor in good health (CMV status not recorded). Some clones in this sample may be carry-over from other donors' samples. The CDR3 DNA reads TGTGCCTCCTGCGGCACGGAAGAAGCTTTCTTT. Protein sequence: CASCGTEEAFF.